Below are 10 T cell receptor beta chains sequenced from a single sample in a study of T cell responses to AZD1222 COVID-19 vaccine. Sequencing used immunoSEQ multiplex PCR; TCRdb keeps in-frame clones, though not all of them. The data show 130,000 or so clones, approximately 85% seen once. The sequences come from peripheral blood, collected 28 days after the second dose of the MenACWY control vaccine. These receptors came from an adult who received the MenACWY meningococcal vaccine as a control.

The chain uses TRBV18 and TRBJ2-2, with D possibly being TRBD1 (5 bases). Trimming pared 3 bases from V and 0 bases from J, leaving 11 bases between. This CDR3 comprises 16 residues. Germline V CDR1 and CDR2: KGHSH, LQKENI. In nucleotides, the CDR3 is TGTGCCAGCTCACCCCTCGACAGCTCGAACACCGGGGAGCTGTTTTTT. It encodes CASSPLDSSNTGELFF.

The V gene is TRBV6-1, the J gene TRBJ2-3; no clear D. CDR3 length: 14 amino acids. Per the germline V gene, CDR1 is MNHNS and CDR2 is SASEGT. The V gene lost 2 bases and the J gene lost 2 bases, with 8 bases spanning the gap. CDR3 nucleotide sequence: TGTGCCAGCAGTGAATCAGGCCTCACAGATACGCAGTATTTT. It yields the protein CASSESGLTDTQYF.

The V and J genes are TRBV25-1 and TRBJ1-3, with D unresolved. V gave up 5 bases and J gave up 0 bases, with 8 bases separating them. This CDR3 comprises 14 residues. CDR1 is MGHDK, CDR2 SYGVNS, per germline. Here the CDR3 reads CASSPLASGNTIYF. The CDR3 DNA reads TGTGCCAGCAGTCCCCTTGCCTCTGGAAACACCATATATTTT.

This rearrangement joins TRBV4-2 to TRBJ1-1, with 7 bases identical to TRBD1. The CDR3 is made up of 14 amino acids. V lost 2 bases and J lost 4; bases outside the gene matches: 4. The germline gives CDR1 LGHNA, CDR2 YNFKEQ. The CDR3 region is CASSQSTGVTEAFF. The CDR3, as DNA: TGTGCCAGCAGCCAATCCACAGGGGTCACTGAAGCTTTCTTT.

J is TRBJ1-2 and V is TRBV13, with D perhaps matching TRBD1 (5 bases). The CDR3 has 14 residues. The germline V and J ends were trimmed by 2 bases and 4 bases, with 11 bases remaining between them. Per the germline V gene, CDR1 is PRHDT and CDR2 is FYEKMQ (reference sequence). The CDR3 is CASSLQRGPYGYTF. The CDR3 DNA reads TGTGCCAGCAGCTTACAACGGGGACCCTATGGCTACACCTTC.

V and J are TRBV5-1 and TRBJ2-3; unclear D gene. The CDR3 sequence is 15 residues long. V lost 0 bases and J lost 0, with 8 bases in between. Germline CDR1 SGHRS, CDR2 YFSETQ. CDR3 DNA sequence: TGCGCCAGCAGCTTGGCCGGCCCTAGCACAGATACGCAGTATTTT. Translated: CASSLAGPSTDTQYF.

The chain is built from TRBV5-4 and TRBJ2-7; D may be TRBD2 (6 bases). CDR3 length: 15 amino acids. Germline loops: CDR1 SGHNT, CDR2 YYREEE (reference sequence). V was shortened by 2 bases and J by 4 bases, with 16 bases between the two germline ends. The CDR3 sequence is CASSFLGGREYEQYF. CDR3 sequence (DNA): TGTGCCAGCAGCTTCCTGGGGGGAAGGGAATACGAGCAGTACTTC.

The chain combines TRBV27 with TRBJ2-6; D uncertain. The CDR3 contains 14 residues. Germline V gene sequence: CDR1 MNHEY, CDR2 SMNVEV (reference sequence). Trimming took off 7 bases at V and 4 bases at J, with 11 bases between the two ends. Here the CDR3 DNA reads TGTGCCAGCACCCCATCCCTCGGGGCCAACGTCCTGACTTTC. Translating gives CASTPSLGANVLTF.

This clone turned up a few times. This chain connects TRBV20-1 to TRBJ1-2; 8 bases map to TRBD1. From germline, CDR1 is DFQATT and CDR2 SNEGSKA (reference sequence). This CDR3 spans 15 amino acids. Trimming removed 3 bases from V and 4 bases from J; junction bases left unmatched: 10. CDR3 residues: CSASIGRQGFYGYTF. Here the CDR3 DNA reads TGCAGTGCTAGTATAGGTCGACAGGGGTTCTATGGCTACACCTTC.

The chain joins TRBV19 to TRBJ1-2, with a tentative D call TRBD1 (5 bases). CDR3 length: 12 residues. V lost 4 bases and J 8 bases, leaving 11 bases between the germline ends. The germline V gene has CDR1 LNHDA and CDR2 SQIVND (reference sequence). CDR3 in amino acids: CASSTGEGGYTF. CDR3 sequence (DNA): TGTGCCAGTAGTACGGGGGAAGGCGGCTACACCTTC.